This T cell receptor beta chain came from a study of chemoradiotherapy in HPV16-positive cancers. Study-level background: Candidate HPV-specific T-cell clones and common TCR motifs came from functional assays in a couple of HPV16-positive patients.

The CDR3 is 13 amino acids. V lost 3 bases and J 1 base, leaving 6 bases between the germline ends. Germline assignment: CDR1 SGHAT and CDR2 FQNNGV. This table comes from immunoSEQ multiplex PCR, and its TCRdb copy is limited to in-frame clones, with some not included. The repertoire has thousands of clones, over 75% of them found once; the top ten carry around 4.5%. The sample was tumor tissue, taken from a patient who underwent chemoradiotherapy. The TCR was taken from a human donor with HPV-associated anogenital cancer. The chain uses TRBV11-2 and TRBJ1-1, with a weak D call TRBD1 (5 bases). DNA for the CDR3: TGTGCCAGCAGCTTTGGGACGAACACTGAAGCTTTCTTT. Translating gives CASSFGTNTEAFF.